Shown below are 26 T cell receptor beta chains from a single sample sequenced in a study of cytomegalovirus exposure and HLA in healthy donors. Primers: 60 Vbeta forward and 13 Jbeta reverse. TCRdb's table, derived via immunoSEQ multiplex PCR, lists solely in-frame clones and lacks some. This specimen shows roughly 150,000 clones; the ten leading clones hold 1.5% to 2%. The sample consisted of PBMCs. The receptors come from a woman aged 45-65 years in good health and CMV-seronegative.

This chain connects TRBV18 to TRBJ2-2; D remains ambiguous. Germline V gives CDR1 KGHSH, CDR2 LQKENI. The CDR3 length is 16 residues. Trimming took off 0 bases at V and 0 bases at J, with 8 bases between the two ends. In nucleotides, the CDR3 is TGTGCCAGCTCACCACCGCGGCCTACGAACACCGGGGAGCTGTTTTTT. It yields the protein CASSPPRPTNTGELFF. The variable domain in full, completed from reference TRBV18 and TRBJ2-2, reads NAGVMQNPRHLVRRRGQEARLRCSPMKGHSHVYWYRQLPEEGLKFMVYLQKENIIDESGMPKERFSAEFPKEGPSILRIQQVVRGDSAAYFCASSPPRPTNTGELFFGEGSRLTVL.

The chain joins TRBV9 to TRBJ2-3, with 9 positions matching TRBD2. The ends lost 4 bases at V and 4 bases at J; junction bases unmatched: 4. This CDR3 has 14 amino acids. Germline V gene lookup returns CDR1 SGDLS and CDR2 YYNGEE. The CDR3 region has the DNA TGTGCCAGCAGCTTTGCGGGGGGGGCAGATACGCAGTATTTT. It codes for CASSFAGGADTQYF.

Here the CDR3 DNA reads TGTGCCAGCAGTGAGACTAGCGGGGGGGCCCCGTACGAGCAGTACTTC. It yields the protein CASSETSGGAPYEQYF. The chain has TRBV6-1 and TRBJ2-7; 14 nucleotides match TRBD2. From germline, CDR1 is MNHNS and CDR2 SASEGT. This CDR3 has 16 amino acids. J lost 4 bases, V lost 3 bases, and 5 bases had no gene match.

The CDR3 region has the DNA TGTGCCAGCAGCCTTAGGCTGGGCAGGCAGAATGAGCAGTTCTTC. This translates into CASSLRLGRQNEQFF. The chain links TRBV11-3 to TRBJ2-1, with D uncertain. Germline-derived CDR1 and CDR2 are SGHNT and YENEEA. The CDR3 is 15 residues long. V was trimmed by 5 bases and J by 7 bases, leaving 18 bases between them.

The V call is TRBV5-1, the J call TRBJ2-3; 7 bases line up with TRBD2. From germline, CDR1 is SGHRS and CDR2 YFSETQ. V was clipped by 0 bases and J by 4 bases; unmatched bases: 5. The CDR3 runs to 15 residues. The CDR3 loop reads CASSLDGGIADTQYF. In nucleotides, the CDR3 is TGCGCCAGCAGCTTGGACGGGGGGATCGCAGATACGCAGTATTTT.

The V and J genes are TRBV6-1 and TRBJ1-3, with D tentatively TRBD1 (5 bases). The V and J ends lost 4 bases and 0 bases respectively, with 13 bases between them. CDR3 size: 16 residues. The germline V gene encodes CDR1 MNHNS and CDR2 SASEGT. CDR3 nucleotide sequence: TGTGCCAGCAGTGGGACACTCCGTTCCTCTGGAAACACCATATATTTT. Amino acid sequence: CASSGTLRSSGNTIYF.

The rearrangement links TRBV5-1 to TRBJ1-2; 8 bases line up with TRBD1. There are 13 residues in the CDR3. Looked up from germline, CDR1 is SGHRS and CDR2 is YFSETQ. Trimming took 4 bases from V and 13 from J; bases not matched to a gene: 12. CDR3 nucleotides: TGCGCCAGCAGCGCGGCGGACAGGGACACGGTCACCTTC. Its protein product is CASSAADRDTVTF. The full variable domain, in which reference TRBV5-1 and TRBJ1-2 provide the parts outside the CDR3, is KAGVTQTPRYLIKTRGQQVTLSCSPISGHRSVSWYQQTPGQGLQFLFEYFSETQRNKGNFPGRFSGRQFSNSRSEMNVSTLELGDSALYLCASSAADRDTVTFGSGTRLTVV.

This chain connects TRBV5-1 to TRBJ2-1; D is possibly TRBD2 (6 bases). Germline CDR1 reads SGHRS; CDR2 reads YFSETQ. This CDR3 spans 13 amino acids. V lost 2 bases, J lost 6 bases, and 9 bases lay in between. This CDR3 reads CASSFGSLNEQFF. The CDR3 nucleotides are TGCGCCAGCAGCTTCGGGAGCCTCAATGAGCAGTTCTTC.

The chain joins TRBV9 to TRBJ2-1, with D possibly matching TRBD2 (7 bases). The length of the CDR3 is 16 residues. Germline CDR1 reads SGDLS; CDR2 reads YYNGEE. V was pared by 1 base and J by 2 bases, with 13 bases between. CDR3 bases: TGTGCCAGCAGCGTATTAGGGGGGGCCGCCTACAATGAGCAGTTCTTC. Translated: CASSVLGGAAYNEQFF.

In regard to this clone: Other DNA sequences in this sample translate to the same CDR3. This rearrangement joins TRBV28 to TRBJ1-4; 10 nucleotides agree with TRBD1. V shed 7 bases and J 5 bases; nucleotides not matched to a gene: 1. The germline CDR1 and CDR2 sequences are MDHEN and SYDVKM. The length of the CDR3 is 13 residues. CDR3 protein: CASKGQGNEKLFF. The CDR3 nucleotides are TGTGCCAGCAAGGGACAGGGGAATGAAAAACTGTTTTTT.

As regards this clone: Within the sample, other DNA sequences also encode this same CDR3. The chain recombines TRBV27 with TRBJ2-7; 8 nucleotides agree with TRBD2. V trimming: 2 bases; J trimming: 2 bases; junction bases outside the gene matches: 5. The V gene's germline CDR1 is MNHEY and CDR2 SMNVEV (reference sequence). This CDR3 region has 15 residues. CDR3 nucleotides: TGTGCCAGCAGTTTAAGGGCGGGGGGTGCCTACGAGCAGTACTTC. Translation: CASSLRAGGAYEQYF.

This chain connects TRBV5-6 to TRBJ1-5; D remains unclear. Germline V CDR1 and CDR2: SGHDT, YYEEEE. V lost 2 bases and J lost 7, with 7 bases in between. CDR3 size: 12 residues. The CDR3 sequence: CASSLQNQPQHF. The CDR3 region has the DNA TGTGCCAGCAGCTTACAAAACCAGCCCCAGCATTTT. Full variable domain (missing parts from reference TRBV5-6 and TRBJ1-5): DAGVTQSPTHLIKTRGQQVTLRCSPKSGHDTVSWYQQALGQGPQFIFQYYEEEERQRGNFPDRFSGHQFPNYSSELNVNALLLGDSALYLCASSLQNQPQHFGDGTRLSIL.

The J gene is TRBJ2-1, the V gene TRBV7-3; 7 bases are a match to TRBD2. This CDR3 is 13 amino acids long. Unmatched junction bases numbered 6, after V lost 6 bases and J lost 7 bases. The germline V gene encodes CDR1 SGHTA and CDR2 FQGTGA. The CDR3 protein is CASRPNGGNEQFF. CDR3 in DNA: TGTGCCAGCAGGCCTAACGGGGGGAATGAGCAGTTCTTC.

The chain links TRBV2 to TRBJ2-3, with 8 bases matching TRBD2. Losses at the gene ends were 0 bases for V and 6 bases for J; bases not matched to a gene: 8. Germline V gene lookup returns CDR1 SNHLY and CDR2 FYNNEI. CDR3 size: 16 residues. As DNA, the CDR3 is TGTGCCAGCAGTGAAGCGCGGGGGGAGGGCCTCGATACGCAGTATTTT. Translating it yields CASSEARGEGLDTQYF.

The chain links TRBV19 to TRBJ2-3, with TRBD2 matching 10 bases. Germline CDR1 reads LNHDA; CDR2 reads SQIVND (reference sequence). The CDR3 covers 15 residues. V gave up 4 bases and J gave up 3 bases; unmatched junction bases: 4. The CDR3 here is CASSTTSGETDTQYF. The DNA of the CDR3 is TGTGCCAGTAGTACCACTAGCGGGGAGACAGATACGCAGTATTTT. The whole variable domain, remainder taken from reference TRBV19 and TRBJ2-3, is DGGITQSPKYLFRKEGQNVTLSCEQNLNHDAMYWYRQDPGQGLRLIYYSQIVNDFQKGDIAEGYSVSREKKESFPLTVTSAQKNPTAFYLCASSTTSGETDTQYFGPGTRLTVL.

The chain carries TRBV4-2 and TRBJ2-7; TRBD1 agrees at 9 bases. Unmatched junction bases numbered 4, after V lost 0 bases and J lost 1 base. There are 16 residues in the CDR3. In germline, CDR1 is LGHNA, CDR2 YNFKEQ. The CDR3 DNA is TGTGCCAGCAGCCAAGACCGGGACAGGGTTTCCTACGAGCAGTACTTC. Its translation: CASSQDRDRVSYEQYF.

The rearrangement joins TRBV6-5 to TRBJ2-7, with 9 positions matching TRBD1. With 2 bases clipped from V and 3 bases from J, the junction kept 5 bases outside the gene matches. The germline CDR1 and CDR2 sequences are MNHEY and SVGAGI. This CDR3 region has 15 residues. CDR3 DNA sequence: TGTGCCAGCAGTTACGAACCGGGACAGGGCTACGAGCAGTACTTC. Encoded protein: CASSYEPGQGYEQYF.

Here the CDR3 DNA reads TGTGCCAGCAGCTTAGATCTTGCGGAGACCCAGTACTTC. Residues: CASSLDLAETQYF. The V gene is TRBV7-9, the J gene TRBJ2-5; D is unresolved. The CDR3 consists of 13 residues. Germline values: CDR1 SEHNR, CDR2 FQNEAQ (reference sequence). Trimming pared 1 base from V and 5 bases from J, leaving 8 bases between. The full variable domain, with the rest looked up from reference TRBV7-9 and TRBJ2-5, is DTGVSQNPRHKITKRGQNVTFRCDPISEHNRLYWYRQTLGQGPEFLTYFQNEAQLEKSRLLSDRFSAERPKGSFSTLEIQRTEQGDSAMYLCASSLDLAETQYFGPGTRLLVL.

The CDR3 nucleotides read TGTGCCAGCAGTTTCCCCGGGACAGGGATCTATGGCTACACCTTC. This codes for CASSFPGTGIYGYTF. The rearrangement uses TRBV5-4 and TRBJ1-2; 9 bases align to TRBD1. There are 15 residues in the CDR3. Losses at the gene ends were 5 bases for V and 4 bases for J; bases not matched to a gene: 9. Germline loops: CDR1 SGHNT, CDR2 YYREEE (reference sequence).

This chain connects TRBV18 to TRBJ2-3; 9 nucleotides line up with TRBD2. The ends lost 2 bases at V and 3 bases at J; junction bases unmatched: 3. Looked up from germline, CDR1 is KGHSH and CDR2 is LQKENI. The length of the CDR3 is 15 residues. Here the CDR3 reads CASSPGLAGTDTQYF. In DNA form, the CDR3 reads TGTGCCAGCTCACCAGGGCTAGCGGGGACAGATACGCAGTATTTT.

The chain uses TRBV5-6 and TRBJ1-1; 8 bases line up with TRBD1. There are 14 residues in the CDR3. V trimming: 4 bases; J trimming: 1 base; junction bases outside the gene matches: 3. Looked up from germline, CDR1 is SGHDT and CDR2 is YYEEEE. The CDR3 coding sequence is TGTGCCAGCAGCAACAGGGGGAGGAACACTGAAGCTTTCTTT. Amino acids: CASSNRGRNTEAFF.

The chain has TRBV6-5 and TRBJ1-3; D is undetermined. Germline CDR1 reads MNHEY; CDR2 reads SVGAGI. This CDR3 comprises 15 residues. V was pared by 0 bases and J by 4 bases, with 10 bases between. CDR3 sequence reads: CASSYSTSMGNTIYF. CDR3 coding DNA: TGTGCCAGCAGTTACTCGACTTCAATGGGAAACACCATATATTTT.

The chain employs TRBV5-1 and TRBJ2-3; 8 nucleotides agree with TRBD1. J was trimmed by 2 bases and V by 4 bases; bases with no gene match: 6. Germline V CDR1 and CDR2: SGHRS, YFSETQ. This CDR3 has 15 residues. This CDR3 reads CASSHDRGPTDTQYF. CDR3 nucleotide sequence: TGCGCCAGCAGCCATGACAGGGGCCCCACAGATACGCAGTATTTT.

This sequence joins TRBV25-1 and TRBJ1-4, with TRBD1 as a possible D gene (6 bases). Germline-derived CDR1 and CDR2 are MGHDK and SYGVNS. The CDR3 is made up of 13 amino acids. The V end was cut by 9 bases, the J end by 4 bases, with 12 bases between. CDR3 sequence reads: CARPGQFNEKLFF. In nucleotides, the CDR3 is TGTGCCAGGCCCGGACAGTTTAATGAAAAACTGTTTTTT.

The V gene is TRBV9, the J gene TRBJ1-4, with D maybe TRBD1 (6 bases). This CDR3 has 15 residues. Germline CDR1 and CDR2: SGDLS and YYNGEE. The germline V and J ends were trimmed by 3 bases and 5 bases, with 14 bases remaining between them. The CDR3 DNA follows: TGTGCCAGCAGCGCAACGGGTGGACAGAATGAAAAACTGTTTTTT. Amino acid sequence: CASSATGGQNEKLFF.

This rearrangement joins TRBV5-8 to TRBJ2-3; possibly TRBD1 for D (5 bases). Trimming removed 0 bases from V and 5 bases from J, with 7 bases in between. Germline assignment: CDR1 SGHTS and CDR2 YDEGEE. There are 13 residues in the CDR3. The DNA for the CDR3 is TGTGCCAGCAGCTTGGGACAGCTAGATACGCAGTATTTT. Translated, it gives CASSLGQLDTQYF.